The 19 T cell receptor beta chains presented below share a single source sample, sequenced in a study of CD8 T cells in Susac syndrome (dated by TCRdb to about 2019). The library was prepared using the immunoSEQ multiplex PCR assay. RNA was extracted using the RNeasy kit, and about 0.45 to 1 microgram was reverse transcribed with random hexamers. TCRdb itself trimmed the public reads at Q25 with fastp, ran MiXCR and retained productive beta chains. Merged by CDR3 protein, the rows form single entries marked with the most common genes and DNA. The table for this sample lists tens of thousands of distinct CDR3 sequences; 93% of them were counted only once. Roughly 0.16% of the sample is held by the ten biggest clonotypes. Sample: CD4+ T cells from PBMCs. Receptors were obtained from a human donor with Susac syndrome.

The chain employs TRBV9 and TRBJ2-1; maybe TRBD2 (5 bases). Trimming removed 0 bases from V and 9 bases from J, with 10 bases in between. Germline V gives CDR1 SGDLS, CDR2 YYNGEE. The CDR3 totals 13 residues. The CDR3 loop is CASSVEVAIEQFF. In DNA form, the CDR3 reads TGTGCCAGCAGCGTAGAAGTAGCGATTGAGCAGTTCTTC.

V and J are TRBV3-1 and TRBJ2-5; no clear D. This CDR3 contains 15 residues. The germline gives CDR1 LGHDT, CDR2 YNNKEL (reference sequence). Trimming left V 1 base short and J 4 bases short, with 13 bases between. CDR3 amino acids: CASSQGGLSSETQYF. The CDR3 bases are TGTGCCAGCAGCCAAGGGGGTCTAAGCTCAGAGACCCAGTACTTC.

This chain links TRBV7-2 with TRBJ2-7, with unresolved D. This CDR3 has 14 amino acids. V was trimmed by 2 bases and J by 2 bases, leaving 10 bases between them. Germline V gene data show CDR1 as SGHTA and CDR2 as FQGNSA. In nucleotides, the CDR3 is TGTGCCAGCAGCTTATACCAGATTACCTACGAGCAGTACTTC. The encoded protein is CASSLYQITYEQYF.

The chain uses TRBV29-1 and TRBJ2-7, with 9 bases matching TRBD1. Germline V CDR1 and CDR2: SQVTM, ANQGSEA. V lost 6 bases and J lost 2; bases outside the gene matches: 11. The CDR3 runs 15 residues. The CDR3 nucleotides are TGCAGCGTACCCAGGGCGACAGGGGGACCCTACGAGCAGTACTTC. Translation gives CSVPRATGGPYEQYF.

V usage is TRBV6-2 or TRBV6-3 and J usage is TRBJ1-1, with a weak D call TRBD1 (6 bases). The germline V and J ends were trimmed by 8 bases and 5 bases, with 18 bases remaining between them. Germline CDR1 reads MNHEY; CDR2 reads SVGEGT. This CDR3 region has 14 residues. The CDR3 bases are TGTGCCAGCCCGTACAGGGTGAGGAGAACTGAAGCTTTCTTT. As protein: CASPYRVRRTEAFF.

This clonotype was detected once. This rearrangement joins TRBV7-2 to TRBJ2-1, with a weak D call TRBD1 (6 bases). Germline-derived CDR1 and CDR2 are SGHTA and FQGNSA. This CDR3 contains 14 residues. Between the trimmed V and J ends, which lost 5 bases and 2 bases, there was a span of 10 bases. The CDR3 DNA reads TGTGCCAGCAGCGCCCGGACAGCCTACAATGAGCAGTTCTTC. Its protein product is CASSARTAYNEQFF.

This clonotype was recorded a few times. At one boundary the junction diverges from the germline segment, which might be a read error. The chain recombines TRBV7-2 with TRBJ2-3; the D is unclear. The CDR3 covers 15 residues. Germline-derived CDR1 and CDR2 are SGHTA and FQGNSA. The chain's CDR3 is CASSLDPGGTDTLYF. CDR3 nucleotide sequence: TGTGCCAGCAGCTTAGATCCTGGCGGCACAGATACGCTGTATTTT.

This chain links TRBV28 with TRBJ1-2; D may be TRBD1 (6 bases). This CDR3 spans 21 amino acids. The germline V and J ends were trimmed by 3 bases and 3 bases, with 32 bases remaining between them. Germline CDR1 MDHEN, CDR2 SYDVKM. CDR3 protein: CASSFSFSPPRNQGIDYGYTF. DNA of the CDR3: TGTGCCAGCAGTTTCTCTTTCTCGCCGCCCCGGAATCAGGGGATCGACTATGGCTACACCTTC.

CDR3 region: CSALRRGQSNSPLHF. The CDR3, as DNA: TGCAGTGCTCTCCGCCGGGGACAGTCTAATTCACCCCTCCACTTT. This rearrangement joins TRBV20-1 to TRBJ1-6; 7 bases match TRBD1. Germline trimming cut 5 bases from V and 6 bases from J; bases unmatched to any gene: 10. The germline gives CDR1 DFQATT, CDR2 SNEGSKA (reference sequence). CDR3 length equals 15 residues.

This chain links TRBV2 with TRBJ2-1, with D possibly matching TRBD2 (5 bases). CDR1 and CDR2 (germline): SNHLY, FYNNEI. The CDR3 covers 14 residues. Trimming stripped 4 bases from V and 9 bases from J, with 16 bases between. The CDR3 bases are TGTGCCAGCAGTGGAAGCAGGTACGGAGGTGAGCAGTTCTTC. This gives the protein CASSGSRYGGEQFF.

The CDR3 sequence is CASTRLNTEAFF. For the CDR3, the DNA is TGTGCCAGCACCAGGCTGAACACTGAAGCTTTCTTT. This rearrangement joins TRBV28 to TRBJ1-1; D gene ambiguous. CDR1 is MDHEN, CDR2 SYDVKM, per germline. This CDR3 contains 12 residues. The V end was cut by 7 bases, the J end by 0 bases, with 6 bases between.

The chain has TRBV7-3 and TRBJ2-3, with D possibly TRBD1 on 7 matching bases. Deletions cut 2 bases from V and 1 base from J, with 13 bases between. In germline, CDR1 is SGHTA, CDR2 FQGTGA. The CDR3 is 16 amino acids. This CDR3 is CASSLGQGGGTDTQYF. CDR3 nucleotides: TGTGCCAGCAGCTTAGGGCAGGGGGGTGGCACAGATACGCAGTATTTT.

The chain combines TRBV20-1 with TRBJ2-1; D is uncertain. Between the trimmed V and J ends, which lost 6 bases and 4 bases, there was a span of 13 bases. The germline gives CDR1 DFQATT, CDR2 SNEGSKA (reference sequence). The CDR3 covers 13 residues. The CDR3 DNA is TGCAGTGCCCTGCCGAGCCAGTACAATGAGCAGTTCTTC. This codes for CSALPSQYNEQFF.

V and J are TRBV7-2 and TRBJ1-2; perhaps TRBD1 as D (5 bases). Per the germline V gene, CDR1 is SGHTA and CDR2 is FQGNSA. The CDR3 is 18 residues long. Deletions cut 1 base from V and 7 bases from J, with 25 bases between. The CDR3 protein is CASSLGGTHPIGRGGYTF. The CDR3 region has the DNA TGTGCCAGCAGCTTAGGGGGCACTCATCCTATTGGTCGAGGTGGCTACACCTTC.

The chain couples TRBV20-1 to TRBJ2-6; 13 bases are shared with TRBD2. Germline values: CDR1 DFQATT, CDR2 SNEGSKA (reference sequence). V trimming: 1 base; J trimming: 0 bases; junction bases outside the gene matches: 3. This CDR3 is 18 amino acids long. CDR3 sequence reads: CSARVTSGGTSGANVLTF. Here the CDR3 DNA reads TGCAGTGCTAGAGTGACTAGCGGGGGGACCTCTGGGGCCAACGTCCTGACTTTC.

V gene TRBV30 combines with J gene TRBJ1-6, with a tentative D call TRBD1 (6 bases). In germline, CDR1 is GTSNPN, CDR2 SVGIG (reference sequence). V lost 1 base and J lost 7, with 11 bases in between. This CDR3 has 14 residues. The CDR3 loop reads CAWSEGGRNSPLHF. The CDR3 coding sequence is TGTGCCTGGAGTGAAGGGGGAAGGAATTCACCCCTCCACTTT. Complete variable domain (other parts from reference TRBV30 and TRBJ1-6): SQTIHQWPATLVQPVGSPLSLECTVEGTSNPNLYWYRQAAGRGLQLLFYSVGIGQISSEVPQNLSASRPQDRQFILSSKKLLLSDSGFYLCAWSEGGRNSPLHFGNGTRLTVT.

The CDR3 DNA sequence: TGTGCCATCAGGGACACCCAGGATTCACCCCTCCACTTT. Its protein product is CAIRDTQDSPLHF. The genes are TRBV10-3 and TRBJ1-6; a possible D gene is TRBD1 (5 bases). In germline, CDR1 is ENHRY, CDR2 SYGVKD. The CDR3 is 13 residues long. V lost 6 bases to trimming and J lost 8 bases, with 11 bases between them.

The V gene is TRBV3-1, the J gene TRBJ2-1; D is perhaps TRBD2 (5 bases). V dropped 5 bases and J dropped 0 bases, with 11 bases sitting between them. Germline CDR1 LGHDT, CDR2 YNNKEL (reference sequence). The CDR3 contains 15 residues. CDR3 region: CASSVPGSSYNEQFF. The CDR3 bases are TGTGCCAGCAGCGTCCCGGGAAGCTCCTACAATGAGCAGTTCTTC.

The rearrangement joins TRBV30 to TRBJ1-5; D is uncertain. Trimming shortened V by 0 bases and J by 1 base, and 7 bases separated the two germline ends. Germline CDR1 is GTSNPN and CDR2 is SVGIG (reference sequence). The CDR3 has 14 amino acids. The CDR3 reads CAWSVVDSNQPQHF. CDR3 DNA: TGTGCCTGGAGTGTAGTTGACAGCAATCAGCCCCAGCATTTT.